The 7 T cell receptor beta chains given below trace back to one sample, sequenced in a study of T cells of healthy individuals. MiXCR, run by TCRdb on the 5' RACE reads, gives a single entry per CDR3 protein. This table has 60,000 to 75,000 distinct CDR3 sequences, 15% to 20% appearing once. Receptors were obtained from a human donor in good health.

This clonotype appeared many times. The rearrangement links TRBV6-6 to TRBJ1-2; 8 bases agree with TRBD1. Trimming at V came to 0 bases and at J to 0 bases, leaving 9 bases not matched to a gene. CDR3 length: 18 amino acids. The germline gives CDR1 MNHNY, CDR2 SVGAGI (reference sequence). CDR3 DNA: TGTGCCAGCAGTTACTCGCGGCAGGGGGCGCAAACTAACTATGGCTACACCTTC. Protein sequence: CASSYSRQGAQTNYGYTF.

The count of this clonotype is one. CDR3 sequence: CASSSGDTYQETQETQYF. The CDR3 region has the DNA TGCGCCAGCAGCTCAGGAGATACTTACCAAGAGACCCAAGAGACCCAGTACTTC. The chain carries TRBV5-1 and TRBJ2-5; no definite D call. The CDR3 runs to 18 residues. Germline V CDR1 and CDR2: SGHRS, YFSETQ. V was trimmed by 3 bases and J by 1 base, leaving 22 bases between them.

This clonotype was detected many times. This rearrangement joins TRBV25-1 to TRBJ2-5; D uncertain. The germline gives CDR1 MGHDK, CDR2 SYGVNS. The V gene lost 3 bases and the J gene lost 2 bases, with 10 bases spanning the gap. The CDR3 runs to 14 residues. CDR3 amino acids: CASSDITEQETQYF. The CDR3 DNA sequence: TGTGCCAGCAGTGATATAACAGAACAAGAGACCCAGTACTTC.

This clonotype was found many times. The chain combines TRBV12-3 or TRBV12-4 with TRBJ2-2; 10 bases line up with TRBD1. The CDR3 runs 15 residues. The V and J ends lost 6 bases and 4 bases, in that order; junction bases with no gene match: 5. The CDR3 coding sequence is TGTGCCAGCAGCAGACAGGGGGCGGGCACCGGGGAGCTGTTTTTT. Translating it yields CASSRQGAGTGELFF.

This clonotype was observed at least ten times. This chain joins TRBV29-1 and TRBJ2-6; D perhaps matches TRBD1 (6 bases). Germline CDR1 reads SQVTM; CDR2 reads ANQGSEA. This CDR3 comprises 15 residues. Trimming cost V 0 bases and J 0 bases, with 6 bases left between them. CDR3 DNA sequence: TGCAGCGTTGAAGAAGGGGGCTCTGGGGCCAACGTCCTGACTTTC. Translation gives CSVEEGGSGANVLTF.

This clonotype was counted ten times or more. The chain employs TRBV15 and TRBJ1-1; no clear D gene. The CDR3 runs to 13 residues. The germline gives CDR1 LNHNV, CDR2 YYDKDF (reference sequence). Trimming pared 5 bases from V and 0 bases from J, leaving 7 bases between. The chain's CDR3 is CATSGPMNTEAFF. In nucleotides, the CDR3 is TGTGCCACCAGCGGACCGATGAACACTGAAGCTTTCTTT.

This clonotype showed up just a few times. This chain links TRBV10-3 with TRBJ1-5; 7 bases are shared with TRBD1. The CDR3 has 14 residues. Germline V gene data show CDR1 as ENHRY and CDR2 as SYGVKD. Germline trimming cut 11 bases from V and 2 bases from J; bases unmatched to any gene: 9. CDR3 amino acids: CAPPRTGRNQPQHF. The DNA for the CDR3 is TGTGCCCCCCCGAGGACAGGACGCAATCAGCCCCAGCATTTT.